Shown below are 5 T cell receptor beta chains from a single sample sequenced in a study of early T cells in non-severe SARS-CoV-2 infection. MiXCR, run by TCRdb on the 5' RACE reads, gives a single entry per CDR3 protein. The data contain more than 70,000 distinct CDR3 sequences, 11% of them seen just once; the ten biggest clones take up approximately 12%. Material: whole blood, obtained at baseline. The receptor set was obtained from an adult who was a healthcare worker with PCR-confirmed SARS-CoV-2 infection or an uninfected control (not recorded which).

There are a few counts of this clonotype. The chain combines TRBV6-6 with TRBJ1-4; no definite D call. V lost 5 bases to trimming and J lost 4 bases, with 17 bases between them. Germline V lookup: CDR1 MNHNY, CDR2 SVGAGI (reference sequence). This CDR3 is 16 amino acids long. CDR3 sequence reads: CASSLPPPLGNEKLFF. DNA of the CDR3: TGTGCCAGCAGTCTACCACCCCCGTTGGGTAATGAAAAACTGTTTTTT.

This chain uses TRBV11-2 with TRBJ2-5; 7 bases map to TRBD1. Germline CDR1 is SGHAT and CDR2 is FQNNGV. The CDR3 length is 15 residues. V shed 4 bases and J 5 bases; nucleotides not matched to a gene: 10. The DNA for the CDR3 is TGTGCCAGCAGCTCCGGCCCGACAGGGTCGGAGACCCAGTACTTC. As protein: CASSSGPTGSETQYF.

In this sample, this clonotype turned up a few times. V usage is TRBV29-1 and J usage is TRBJ2-5; TRBD1 agrees at 8 bases. After removal of 6 bases from V and 3 bases from J, the junction contained 12 bases not matched to a gene. Germline V gene data show CDR1 as SQVTM and CDR2 as ANQGSEA. The CDR3 spans 15 residues. The CDR3 loop is CSVDGQGRGEETQYF. The DNA for the CDR3 is TGCAGCGTCGATGGACAGGGCCGCGGGGAAGAGACCCAGTACTTC.

This clonotype was picked up many times. The CDR3 DNA sequence: TGCGCCAGCAGCTTGGCAGGGACCTACGAGCAGTACTTC. Translating it yields CASSLAGTYEQYF. The chain has TRBV5-1 and TRBJ2-7; tentative D call: TRBD1 (5 bases). Trimming pared 0 bases from V and 2 bases from J, leaving 6 bases between. The CDR3 is 13 amino acids. The germline gives CDR1 SGHRS, CDR2 YFSETQ.

This clonotype was detected many times. This rearrangement joins TRBV6-2 or TRBV6-3 to TRBJ1-2; D not resolved. V was clipped by 8 bases and J by 5 bases, with 18 bases between them. CDR1 MNHEY and CDR2 SVGEGT come from the germline V gene. The length of the CDR3 is 14 residues. CDR3 residues: CASGGRTELYGYTF. Here the CDR3 DNA reads TGTGCCAGCGGCGGAAGGACGGAACTTTATGGCTACACCTTC.